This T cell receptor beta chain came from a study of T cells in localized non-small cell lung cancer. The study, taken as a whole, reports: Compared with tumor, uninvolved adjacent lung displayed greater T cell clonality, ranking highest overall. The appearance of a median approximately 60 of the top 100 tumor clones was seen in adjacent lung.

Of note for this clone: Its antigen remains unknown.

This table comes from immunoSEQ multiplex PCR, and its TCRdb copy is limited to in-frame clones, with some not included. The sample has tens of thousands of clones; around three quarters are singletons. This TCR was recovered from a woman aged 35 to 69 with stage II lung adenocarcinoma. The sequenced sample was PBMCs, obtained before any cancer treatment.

The CDR3 DNA reads TGCGCCAGCAGCCAAGAAGGTAGGACAGGGGAAGGCTACACCTTC. It is translated as CASSQEGRTGEGYTF. The gene calls are TRBV4-1 and TRBJ1-2, with TRBD1 identical over 9 bases. The CDR3 has 15 residues. With V trimmed by 0 bases and J by 8 bases, 7 bases remained unmatched. Germline CDR1 is MGHRA and CDR2 is YSYEKL.